This TCR beta chain was found in a study of a mutant IDH1 vaccine in newly diagnosed glioma. At the level of the study: Radiotherapy alone preceded vaccination by 4-6 weeks; alternatively, vaccination started with temozolomide cycles. Earlier care involved radiotherapy, temozolomide, or both, and the majority received both.

Here immunoSEQ multiplex PCR was the method, and the copy in TCRdb shows in-frame clones only, minus some. The table has fewer than 45,000 clones, approximately 79% seen once. Time point here: week 47, end of study. A 20-mer mutant IDH1 peptide at 300 ug was injected subcutaneously with topical imiquimod. In this sample, this clone turned up a few times. Its antigen remains unknown. This clonotype originated in a man aged 18-30 years with glioma. Some clones in this sample may be carry-over from other donors' samples. The sample consisted of PBMCs, taken from a glioma patient whose treatment included an IDH1 peptide vaccine.

Here the CDR3 reads CASSLGVTGGANYGYTF. CDR3 DNA sequence: TGTGCCAGCAGCTTGGGGGTTACAGGGGGTGCTAACTATGGCTACACCTTC. This chain links TRBV5-5 with TRBJ1-2; 8 nucleotides line up with TRBD1. Per germline, CDR1 SGHKS and CDR2 YYEKEE (reference sequence). The CDR3 consists of 17 residues. V gave up 0 bases and J gave up 0 bases; unmatched junction bases: 7.